Listed here are 18 T cell receptor beta chains from one sample, sequenced in a study of tumor-infiltrating lymphocytes in oesophageal squamous cell carcinoma. One entry per CDR3 protein, called by TCRdb with MiXCR from the PCR reads. The sample has about 3,700 distinct CDR3 sequences, more than 13% seen once. The specimen was esophageal tumor tissue. The receptors originated from a male donor with esophageal squamous cell carcinoma.

This clonotype was detected ten times or more. V and J are TRBV6-1 and TRBJ1-3; 8 bases are shared with TRBD1. CDR1 and CDR2 (germline): MNHNS, SASEGT. The ends lost 7 bases at V and 0 bases at J; junction bases unmatched: 5. This CDR3 comprises 15 residues. The CDR3 here is CASTITGGSGNTIYF. For the CDR3, the DNA is TGTGCCAGCACTATAACAGGGGGCTCTGGAAACACCATATATTTT.

This clonotype was seen many times. CDR3 bases: TGTGCCAGCAGGTCTAGCGGGGCGAACACCGGGGAGCTGTTTTTT. Encoded protein: CASRSSGANTGELFF. The genes are TRBV5-4 and TRBJ2-2; the match to TRBD2 covers 9 bases. The CDR3 is 15 residues long. Germline V CDR1 and CDR2: SGHNT, YYREEE (reference sequence). V dropped 5 bases and J dropped 0; count of bases not matched to a gene: 2.

This clonotype showed up many times. V gene TRBV18 combines with J gene TRBJ1-5; tentative D call: TRBD1 (5 bases). V was pared by 6 bases and J by 1 base, with 7 bases between. CDR1 and CDR2 (germline): KGHSH, LQKENI. This CDR3 is 13 amino acids long. CDR3 sequence: CASSEGSNQPQHF. CDR3 nucleotide sequence: TGTGCCAGCTCGGAGGGGAGCAATCAGCCCCAGCATTTT.

This clonotype was seen a handful of times. It is likely a read error, because the conserved phenylalanine at the end of the CDR3 is missing. The DNA is left out, because the CDR3 cannot be placed on it with certainty; the CDR3 is given as TCRdb lists it. The CDR3 region is CASSFGTGNIGYTFGS. This chain uses TRBV7-8 with TRBJ2-7; TRBD1 is taken as the D call from the table, unchecked against the DNA. The CDR3 is 16 amino acids in total, end residues counted. Looked up from germline, CDR1 is SGHVS and CDR2 is FQNEAQ.

This clonotype was picked up many times. Written as DNA, the CDR3 is TGTGCCAGCCGCGGGGGCACAGATACGCAGTATTTT. Encoded protein: CASRGGTDTQYF. The chain has TRBV6-1 and TRBJ2-3; TRBD2 is a possible D gene (6 bases). In germline, CDR1 is MNHNS, CDR2 SASEGT. The CDR3 length is 12 residues. The V gene lost 8 bases and the J gene lost 1 base, with 7 bases spanning the gap.

This clonotype was counted ten times or more. The rearrangement links TRBV11-2 to TRBJ2-3, with D unresolved. The V gene lost 5 bases and the J gene lost 4 bases, with 13 bases spanning the gap. CDR1 and CDR2 from the germline V gene are SGHAT and FQNNGV. The CDR3 has 14 amino acids. The CDR3 DNA reads as TGTGCCAGCAGCCCATTATTACGCGCAGATACGCAGTATTTT. Translating it yields CASSPLLRADTQYF. The full variable domain, with the rest looked up from reference TRBV11-2 and TRBJ2-3, is EAGVAQSPRYKIIEKRQSVAFWCNPISGHATLYWYQQILGQGPKLLIQFQNNGVVDDSQLPKDRFSAERLKGVDSTLKIQPAKLEDSAVYLCASSPLLRADTQYFGPGTRLTVL.

This clonotype has ten or more counts. One junction end does not reproduce the germline sequence, and a read error may be involved. V gene TRBV5-8 combines with J gene TRBJ2-7, with TRBD1 matching 8 bases. The CDR3 loop spans 15 amino acids. Germline V gives CDR1 SGHTS, CDR2 YDEGEE. The CDR3 spells CASSFSPGQASPLHF. Written as DNA, the CDR3 is TGTGCCAGCAGCTTTTCCCCGGGACAGGCTTCACCCCTCCACTTC.

The CDR3: CASSQMSGDYNEQYF. As DNA, the CDR3 is TGCGCCAGCAGCCAAATGAGCGGGGACTACAATGAGCAGTATTTT. This chain uses TRBV4-1 with TRBJ2-3, with 7 bases identical to TRBD2. Germline CDR1 MGHRA, CDR2 YSYEKL. Losses at the gene ends were 2 bases for V and 11 bases for J; bases not matched to a gene: 13. CDR3 length: 15 residues.

By its share, this clonotype is medium-sized (0.01 to 0.1%). The chain carries TRBV7-3 and TRBJ2-2; TRBD2 matches 11 bases. The CDR3 loop spans 16 amino acids. Germline V lookup: CDR1 SGHTA, CDR2 FQGTGA. Unmatched junction bases numbered 2, after V lost 1 base and J lost 4 bases. CDR3 nucleotides: TGTGCCAGCAGCTTAATGGGACTAGCGGCCACCGGGGAGCTGTTTTTT. Translated: CASSLMGLAATGELFF.

The genes are TRBV15 and TRBJ2-7, with TRBD1 matching over 8 bases. Germline V lookup: CDR1 LNHNV, CDR2 YYDKDF (reference sequence). J was trimmed by 3 bases and V by 3 bases; bases with no gene match: 1. CDR3 length equals 13 residues. CDR3 residues: CATSSGQGYEQYF. The CDR3 DNA is TGTGCCACCAGCAGCGGACAGGGCTACGAGCAGTACTTC.

This clonotype was recorded many times. The genes are TRBV25-1 and TRBJ2-1; tentatively, D is TRBD1 (6 bases). This CDR3 contains 12 residues. The V end lost 7 bases, the J end lost 9 bases, and 13 bases lay between the germline ends. In germline, CDR1 is MGHDK, CDR2 SYGVNS. The chain's CDR3 is CASNRVSGEQFF. Here the CDR3 DNA reads TGTGCCAGCAACAGGGTTTCTGGTGAGCAGTTCTTC.

A note on this clonotype: The CDR3 ends on some other residue instead of the conserved phenylalanine or tryptophan, so this is likely a read error. No DNA is shown, since the ends of the CDR3 on it are uncertain; the CDR3 is the one TCRdb lists. The chain employs TRBV7-9 and TRBJ2-5. The CDR3 totals 18 residues, both ends included. Germline loops: CDR1 SEHNR, CDR2 FQNEAQ (reference sequence). The CDR3 here is CASSLIRESLYNEQFFGS.

This clonotype was recorded at least ten times. V is TRBV2 and J is TRBJ2-3, with TRBD1 matching 8 bases. This CDR3 contains 17 residues. Germline V gives CDR1 SNHLY, CDR2 FYNNEI. J was trimmed by 1 base and V by 5 bases; bases with no gene match: 11. As DNA, the CDR3 is TGTGCCAGCAGTCCCATTGACAGGGGCCTCCGCACAGATACGCAGTATTTT. It yields the protein CASSPIDRGLRTDTQYF.

This clonotype was seen only a few times. The chain's CDR3 is CASSVPTSTGELFF. The CDR3 DNA reads TGTGCCAGCAGCGTACCGACTAGCACCGGGGAGCTGTTTTTT. This chain links TRBV5-6 with TRBJ2-2; a possible D gene is TRBD2 (6 bases). There are 14 residues in the CDR3. Germline V gene data show CDR1 as SGHDT and CDR2 as YYEEEE. V was trimmed by 4 bases and J by 4 bases, leaving 11 bases between them.

This clonotype was counted many times. The chain carries TRBV12-3 or TRBV12-4 and TRBJ2-5, with 7 bases identical to TRBD2. J gave up 11 bases and V 6 bases, and 12 bases lay outside the gene matches. This CDR3 is 13 amino acids long. The CDR3: CASREAGYNEQYF. CDR3 coding DNA: TGTGCCAGCAGAGAAGCGGGGTACAATGAGCAGTACTTC.

This clonotype was counted at least ten times. The rearrangement uses TRBV19 and TRBJ2-7, with D hard to call. There are 11 residues in the CDR3. Trimming took 9 bases from V and 5 from J, leaving 11 bases between them. Germline V gene sequence: CDR1 LNHDA, CDR2 SQIVND (reference sequence). CDR3 nucleotide sequence: TGTGCCAGCCGGAAGGAACACGAGCAGTACTTC. Translation gives CASRKEHEQYF.

Of note for this clonotype: This likely comes from a read error, as the CDR3 has no conserved phenylalanine or tryptophan at its end. The gene calls are TRBV12-3 or TRBV12-4 and TRBJ2-1; D not certain. The CDR3 extends over 14 amino acids. Trimming took off 8 bases at V and 3 bases at J, with 14 bases between the two ends. CDR3: CASGTLVRYNEQFV. In DNA, the CDR3 is TGTGCCAGCGGTACTCTAGTACGCTACAATGAGCAGTTCGTG.

This clonotype was detected ten times or more. The V call is TRBV28, the J call TRBJ1-3; D gene uncertain. The CDR3 consists of 13 residues. The V and J ends lost 6 bases and 0 bases respectively, with 6 bases between them. In germline, CDR1 is MDHEN, CDR2 SYDVKM. As DNA, the CDR3 is TGTGCCAGCAGAAAGAGCTCTGGAAACACCATATATTTT. Translating it yields CASRKSSGNTIYF.